These 26 T cell receptor beta chains were sequenced from one sample in a study of neurological immune-mediated disorders. TCRdb recomputed calls from the 5' RACE reads with MiXCR, one row per CDR3 protein. This sample has roughly 100,000 distinct CDR3 sequences, with 3.5% found just once. The material sequenced was PBMCs. All receptors derive from a woman under 30 with multiple sclerosis.

This clonotype has ten or more counts. The chain is built from TRBV4-3 and TRBJ2-2; D is possibly TRBD2 (5 bases). V was trimmed by 1 base and J by 4 bases, leaving 13 bases between them. This CDR3 has 16 amino acids. Per the germline V gene, CDR1 is LGHNA and CDR2 is YSLEER. The CDR3 loop is CASSQVWGASTGELFF. The CDR3 DNA is TGCGCCAGCAGCCAAGTGTGGGGAGCGAGCACCGGGGAGCTGTTTTTT.

This clonotype was picked up many times. This chain links TRBV5-1 with TRBJ2-7, with D maybe TRBD1 (6 bases). Between the trimmed V and J ends, which lost 1 base and 2 bases, there was a span of 19 bases. CDR1 and CDR2 (germline): SGHRS, YFSETQ. The CDR3 loop spans 17 amino acids. The CDR3 DNA sequence: TGCGCCAGCAGCTTGCGGGCCGAACAAGGGGGAACCTACGAGCAGTACTTC. Translating gives CASSLRAEQGGTYEQYF.

This clonotype was recorded at least ten times. This rearrangement joins TRBV6-5 to TRBJ2-7; the match to TRBD2 covers 12 bases. This CDR3 region has 19 residues. Germline assignment: CDR1 MNHEY and CDR2 SVGAGI. Trimming cost V 2 bases and J 2 bases; bases outside gene matches: 13. CDR3 DNA: TGTGCCAGCAGTTACCAAACTAGCGGGAGGCCCTCGTCCCCCTACGAGCAGTACTTC. This translates into CASSYQTSGRPSSPYEQYF.

At least ten counts were recorded for this clonotype. The genes are TRBV7-2 and TRBJ2-3; a weak D match, TRBD1 (5 bases). Trimming removed 8 bases from V and 0 bases from J, with 15 bases in between. The CDR3 covers 15 residues. The germline V gene encodes CDR1 SGHTA and CDR2 FQGNSA. For the CDR3, the DNA is TGTGCCAGCCGTAAGTGGGGCCCTAGCACAGATACGCAGTATTTT. Amino acid sequence: CASRKWGPSTDTQYF.

This clonotype was detected a few times. A read error is possible here, since a much larger clone lies one base away. The chain joins TRBV10-3 to TRBJ1-5; D is ambiguous. The CDR3 length is 12 residues. Germline lookup yields CDR1 ENHRY and CDR2 SYGVKD. CDR3 residues: CDTVDTVGPQHF. The CDR3 region has the DNA TGTGACACCGTAGACACCGTGGGGCCCCAGCATTTT.

This clonotype was seen ten or more times. V is TRBV5-1 and J is TRBJ1-2, with D possibly being TRBD1 (6 bases). Trimming cost V 3 bases and J 8 bases, with 17 bases left between them. The CDR3 has 14 amino acids. Looked up from germline, CDR1 is SGHRS and CDR2 is YFSETQ. The CDR3 region has the DNA TGCGCCAGCAGCTCCCACTCTCAGGGGAAAGGCTACACCTTC. Protein product: CASSSHSQGKGYTF.

This clonotype was found many times. The CDR3 bases are TGTGCCAGCAGCTTAGTTGGGCATAGCAATCAGCCCCAGCATTTT. This sequence encodes CASSLVGHSNQPQHF. The V gene is TRBV7-2, the J gene TRBJ1-5; no clear D gene. The CDR3 has 15 residues. Germline-derived CDR1 and CDR2 are SGHTA and FQGNSA. V lost 1 base to trimming and J lost 0 bases, with 7 bases between them.

This clonotype was seen at least ten times. DNA of the CDR3: TGTGCCAGCAGCCAATCGGACCGAAGGACGGCAGATACGCAGTATTTT. Translating it yields CASSQSDRRTADTQYF. The rearrangement uses TRBV5-6 and TRBJ2-3; no reliable D call. Germline CDR1 SGHDT, CDR2 YYEEEE. Trimming pared 4 bases from V and 4 bases from J, leaving 19 bases between. CDR3 length: 16 amino acids.

This clonotype was recorded at least ten times. This chain uses TRBV28 with TRBJ1-4; TRBD1 aligns across 7 bases. V dropped 5 bases and J dropped 8; count of bases not matched to a gene: 11. The CDR3 has 15 residues. CDR1 MDHEN and CDR2 SYDVKM come from the germline V gene. The CDR3 spells CASSQQGMGSEKLFF. The CDR3 DNA follows: TGTGCCAGCAGTCAACAGGGGATGGGATCAGAAAAACTGTTTTTT. Full variable domain (rest looked up from reference TRBV28 and TRBJ1-4): DVKVTQSSRYLVKRTGEKVFLECVQDMDHENMFWYRQDPGLGLRLIYFSYDVKMKEKGDIPEGYSVSREKKERFSLILESASTNQTSMYLCASSQQGMGSEKLFFGSGTQLSVL.

This clonotype was seen at least ten times. The chain combines TRBV10-3 with TRBJ2-5; TRBD2 might be the D (6 bases). The CDR3 is 14 amino acids. V was cut by 8 bases and J by 1 base, with 14 bases left in between. From germline, CDR1 is ENHRY and CDR2 SYGVKD. The chain's CDR3 is CAIQGGEPQETQYF. Written as DNA, the CDR3 is TGTGCCATCCAGGGCGGGGAGCCCCAAGAGACCCAGTACTTC.

This clonotype was recorded at least ten times. This sequence joins TRBV4-3 and TRBJ2-7, with TRBD2 identical over 7 bases. CDR3 length: 16 residues. Trimming at V came to 0 bases and at J to 3 bases, leaving 8 bases not matched to a gene. Germline V gene sequence: CDR1 LGHNA, CDR2 YSLEER. The CDR3 spells CASSQEESGNIYEQYF. The CDR3 DNA is TGCGCCAGCAGCCAAGAGGAGAGCGGGAATATCTACGAGCAGTACTTC.

Many counts were recorded for this clonotype. The J gene is TRBJ1-2, the V gene TRBV6-2 or TRBV6-3; 7 nucleotides match TRBD1. The germline CDR1 and CDR2 sequences are MNHEY and SVGEGT. V lost 2 bases and J lost 6; bases outside the gene matches: 15. CDR3 length equals 17 residues. The CDR3 is CASSYRRQGRGNDGYTF. The CDR3 DNA sequence: TGTGCCAGCAGTTACCGGAGACAGGGAAGGGGGAACGATGGCTACACCTTC.

The genes are TRBV12-3 or TRBV12-4 and TRBJ2-1, with 7 bases that match TRBD1. The CDR3 length is 16 residues. V lost 2 bases to trimming and J lost 0 bases; unmatched junction nucleotides: 4. The CDR3 bases are TGTGCCAGCAGTTTAACACAGGGGTTCTCCTACAATGAGCAGTTCTTC. Amino acid sequence: CASSLTQGFSYNEQFF.

This clonotype was seen repeatedly, ten times or more. The V call is TRBV5-1, the J call TRBJ1-2, with 8 bases that match TRBD1. J was trimmed by 8 bases and V by 6 bases; bases with no gene match: 24. Germline CDR1 and CDR2: SGHRS and YFSETQ. This CDR3 comprises 18 residues. The CDR3 DNA is TGCGCCAGCATTACCACGCCGGGACAGGACTTTTCCCTGGGAGGCTACACCTTC. This gives the protein CASITTPGQDFSLGGYTF.

This clonotype was recorded many times. The chain carries TRBV5-1 and TRBJ2-2; D may be TRBD1 (5 bases). CDR3 length: 15 residues. Trimming removed 1 base at V and 4 bases at J, with 11 bases between. The V gene's germline CDR1 is SGHRS and CDR2 YFSETQ. The CDR3 DNA sequence: TGCGCCAGCAGCTTGATGGGGCCCGGCACCGGGGAGCTGTTTTTT. Residues: CASSLMGPGTGELFF. The full variable domain, its missing parts supplied by reference TRBV5-1 and TRBJ2-2, is KAGVTQTPRYLIKTRGQQVTLSCSPISGHRSVSWYQQTPGQGLQFLFEYFSETQRNKGNFPGRFSGRQFSNSRSEMNVSTLELGDSALYLCASSLMGPGTGELFFGEGSRLTVL.

This clonotype was detected a few times. The V call is TRBV18, the J call TRBJ1-2; D ambiguous. V lost 2 bases and J 2 bases, leaving 6 bases between the germline ends. The CDR3 totals 13 residues. In germline, CDR1 is KGHSH, CDR2 LQKENI. CDR3 sequence reads: CASSPGENYGYTF. CDR3 bases: TGTGCCAGCTCACCAGGGGAGAACTATGGCTACACCTTC.

This clonotype was recorded at least ten times. The CDR3 protein is CASRGQGEYIQYF. The CDR3 region has the DNA TGTGCCAGCAGGGGACAGGGTGAATACATTCAGTACTTC. V gene TRBV12-3 or TRBV12-4 combines with J gene TRBJ2-4, with 9 nucleotides matching TRBD1. The V gene end was trimmed by 6 bases and the J gene end by 8 bases; junction bases not matched to a gene: 5. This CDR3 region has 13 residues.

This clonotype has a count of ten or more. The chain links TRBV6-6 to TRBJ1-2; D ambiguous. With 5 bases removed from V and 4 bases from J, the gap between germline ends came to 11 bases. CDR3 size: 13 residues. Germline loops: CDR1 MNHNY, CDR2 SVGAGI (reference sequence). DNA for the CDR3: TGTGCCAGCAGTCCCGAGAGTACCTATGGCTACACCTTC. Translated, it gives CASSPESTYGYTF.

This clonotype was found many times. J is TRBJ1-4 and V is TRBV12-3 or TRBV12-4, with D perhaps TRBD1 (5 bases). V dropped 8 bases and J dropped 5 bases, with 12 bases sitting between them. CDR3 length equals 13 residues. Here the CDR3 reads CASGDSMNEKLFF. The CDR3 DNA reads as TGTGCCAGCGGGGACTCCATGAATGAAAAACTGTTTTTT.

This clonotype occurred many times. Mismatch with germline at one junction end may stem from a read error. The chain carries TRBV7-7 and TRBJ2-2; 10 bases are shared with TRBD2. The germline gives CDR1 SSHAT, CDR2 FNYEAQ (reference sequence). The CDR3 length is 15 residues. CDR3 loop: CASSQREGNTGELFF. CDR3 in DNA: TGTGCTAGCAGCCAGCGGGAGGGAAACACCGGGGAGCTGTTTTTT. Filled out from reference TRBV7-7 and TRBJ2-2, the complete variable domain reads GAGVSQSPRYKVTKRGQDVTLRCDPISSHATLYWYQQALGQGPEFLTYFNYEAQPDKSGLPSDRFSAERPEGSISTLTIQRTEQRDSAMYRCASSQREGNTGELFFGEGSRLTVL.

This clonotype was seen repeatedly, ten times or more. CDR3 coding DNA: TGTGCCAGCAGCTTAGAGGGGCAGCTAGCTAACTATGGCTACACCTTC. The encoded protein is CASSLEGQLANYGYTF. V is TRBV11-2 and J is TRBJ1-2, with a possible D match to TRBD1 (5 bases). The CDR3 has 16 amino acids. The V gene lost 0 bases and the J gene lost 0 bases, with 11 bases spanning the gap. Germline lookup yields CDR1 SGHAT and CDR2 FQNNGV. The full variable domain, rest sourced from reference TRBV11-2 and TRBJ1-2, is EAGVAQSPRYKIIEKRQSVAFWCNPISGHATLYWYQQILGQGPKLLIQFQNNGVVDDSQLPKDRFSAERLKGVDSTLKIQPAKLEDSAVYLCASSLEGQLANYGYTFGSGTRLTVV.

This clonotype appeared many times. The chain combines TRBV27 with TRBJ2-3, with TRBD2 as a possible D gene (5 bases). Trimming left V 3 bases short and J 6 bases short, with 10 bases between. Germline V gene sequence: CDR1 MNHEY, CDR2 SMNVEV (reference sequence). The CDR3 covers 13 residues. The CDR3 DNA is TGTGCCAGCAGTTTCAGTCGAGGGGATACGCAGTATTTT. Encoded protein: CASSFSRGDTQYF.

In its sample, this clonotype was seen many times. The chain has TRBV5-1 and TRBJ2-3, with 7 bases fitting TRBD1. The CDR3 is 15 amino acids. CDR1 and CDR2 (germline): SGHRS, YFSETQ. The junction had 5 bases not matched to a gene; V was cut back by 4 bases and J by 0 bases. The CDR3 loop is CASSTGQSSTDTQYF. Written as DNA, the CDR3 is TGCGCCAGCAGCACGGGACAGTCTAGCACAGATACGCAGTATTTT.

There are many counts of this clonotype. The chain couples TRBV5-1 to TRBJ1-4; D gene uncertain. This CDR3 has 15 amino acids. Germline CDR1 and CDR2: SGHRS and YFSETQ. V was trimmed by 0 bases and J by 6 bases, leaving 12 bases between them. The CDR3 is CASSLAPGSDEKLFF. CDR3 nucleotide sequence: TGCGCCAGCAGCTTGGCCCCGGGGTCCGATGAAAAACTGTTTTTT.

This clonotype has a count of ten or more. This CDR3 is CASSSPSGTGQETQYF. Here the CDR3 DNA reads TGTGCCAGCAGTTCCCCTAGCGGGACGGGACAAGAGACCCAGTACTTC. V is TRBV12-3 or TRBV12-4 and J is TRBJ2-5; TRBD2 matches 9 bases. CDR3 length: 16 amino acids. Trimming at V came to 4 bases and at J to 2 bases, leaving 8 bases not matched to a gene.

This clonotype showed up many times. This chain connects TRBV12-3 or TRBV12-4 to TRBJ1-5; no clear D. This CDR3 comprises 11 residues. V gave up 5 bases and J gave up 4 bases, with 3 bases separating them. Here the CDR3 DNA reads TGTGCCAGCAGTGAGAATCAGCCCCAGCATTTT. Translation gives CASSENQPQHF.